Here is one TCR beta chain with its context. Its matching antigen is unknown. The sample is drawn from a study of shared clonotypes between healthy human individuals. CDR1 and CDR2 (germline): PRHDT, FYEKMQ (reference sequence). The CDR3 extends over 16 amino acids. J lost 6 bases, V lost 4 bases, and 10 bases had no gene match. Study outcomes and limitations: Naive subsets tended to show greater estimated richness than memory subsets.

Each cell subset's genomic DNA was divided evenly among several immunoSEQ plates. The authors loaded around 200 ng DNA, 27,000 or so T cell genomes, into sorted-subset replicate PCRs. Using immunoSEQ multiplex PCR, the repertoire was profiled, and TCRdb retains in-frame clones only, with some absent. The table has about 2.4 million clones, approximately 94% seen once. The TCR was taken from a man aged 18 to 30 in good health. The V gene is TRBV13, the J gene TRBJ2-3, with 10 positions matching TRBD2. The material sequenced was naive CD4+ T cells sorted from blood. Subset noted: CD45RA+ positively selected. In nucleotides, the CDR3 is TGTGCCAGCAGCTACCCGGCCCTAGCGGGAGCTGATACGCAGTATTTT. Its translation is CASSYPALAGADTQYF.